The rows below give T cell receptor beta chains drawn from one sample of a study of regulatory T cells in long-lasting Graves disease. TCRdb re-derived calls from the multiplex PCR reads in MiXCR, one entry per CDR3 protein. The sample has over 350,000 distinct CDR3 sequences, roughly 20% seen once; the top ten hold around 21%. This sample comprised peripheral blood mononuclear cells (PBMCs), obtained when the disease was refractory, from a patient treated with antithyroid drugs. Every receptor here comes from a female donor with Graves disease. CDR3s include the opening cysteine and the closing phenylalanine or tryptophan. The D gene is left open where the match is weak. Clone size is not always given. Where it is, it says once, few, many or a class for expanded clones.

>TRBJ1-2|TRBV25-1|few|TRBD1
CASSELDGQGYGYTF
TGTGCCAGCAGTGAATTGGACGGACAGGGGTATGGCTACACCTTC
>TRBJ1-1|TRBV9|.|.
CASSGRSGAGAFF
TGTGCCAGCAGCGGACGGTCAGGGGCTGGGGCTTTCTTT
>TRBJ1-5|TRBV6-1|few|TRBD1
CASSRTGSGSNQPQHF
TGTGCCAGCAGCCGGACAGGGTCGGGGAGCAATCAGCCCCAGCATTTT
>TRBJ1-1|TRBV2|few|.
CASSLGPGRRTEAFF
TGTGCCAGTTCTCTAGGGCCGGGGCGCCGTACTGAAGCTTTCTTT
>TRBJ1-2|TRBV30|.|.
CAWSVGEGLNYGYTF
TGTGCCTGGAGTGTTGGAGAGGGGTTAAACTATGGCTACACCTTC
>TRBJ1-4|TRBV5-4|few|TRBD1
CASSLRTGAATNEKLFF
TGTGCCAGCAGCTTGCGGACAGGGGCTGCAACTAATGAAAAACTGTTTTTT
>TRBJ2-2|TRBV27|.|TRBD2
CASSREGVPGELFF
TGTGCCAGCAGTCGGGAGGGTGTCCCCGGGGAGCTGTTTTTT
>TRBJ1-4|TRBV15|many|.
CATSRDLQGGEKLFF
TGTGCCACCAGCAGAGATTTACAGGGTGGTGAAAAACTGTTTTTT
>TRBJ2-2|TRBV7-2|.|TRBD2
CASSLSVIAGVSGELFF
TGTGCCAGCAGCTTATCAGTGATAGCGGGAGTAAGCGGGGAGCTGTTTTTT
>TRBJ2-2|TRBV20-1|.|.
CSASGPPPAPGELFF
TGCAGTGCCTCGGGTCCCCCTCCTGCACCCGGGGAGCTGTTTTTT
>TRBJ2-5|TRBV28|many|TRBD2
CASSAVGASGSRETQYF
TGTGCCAGCAGTGCCGTTGGGGCTAGCGGGAGTCGAGAGACCCAGTACTTC
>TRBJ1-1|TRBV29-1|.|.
CSVEGRLMNTEAFF
TGCAGCGTCGAGGGGAGGCTGATGAACACTGAAGCTTTCTTT
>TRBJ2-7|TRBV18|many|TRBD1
CASSPLGQGTYEQYF
TGTGCCAGCTCACCCCTAGGACAGGGCACCTACGAGCAGTACTTC
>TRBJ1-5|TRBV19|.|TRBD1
CASSPLDRVGQPRHF
TGTGCCAGTAGCCCCCTGGACAGGGTGGGACAGCCCCGGCATTTT
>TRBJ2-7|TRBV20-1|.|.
CSASRDSGSYERYF
TGCAGTGCTAGCCGGGACTCAGGCTCCTACGAGCGGTACTTC
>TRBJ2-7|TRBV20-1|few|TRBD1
CSALRQGEYEQYF
TGCAGTGCTCTCCGACAGGGGGAATACGAGCAGTACTTC
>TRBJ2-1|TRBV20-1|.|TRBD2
CSAYEGASGNNEQFF
TGCAGTGCTTACGAGGGAGCTAGCGGGAACAATGAGCAGTTCTTC
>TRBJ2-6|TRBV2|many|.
CASSVQSSGANVLTF
TGTGCCAGCAGTGTACAGAGCTCTGGGGCCAACGTCCTGACTTTC
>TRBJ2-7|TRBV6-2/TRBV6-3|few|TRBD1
CASSRQGNYEQYF
TGTGCCAGCAGTAGACAGGGTAACTACGAGCAGTACTTC
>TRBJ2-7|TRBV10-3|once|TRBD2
CAISARARESSYEQYF
TGTGCCATCAGTGCGAGGGCGCGGGAGAGCTCCTACGAGCAGTACTTC
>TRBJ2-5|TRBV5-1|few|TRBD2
CASSRGGRLQETQYF
TGCGCCAGCAGCCGGGGGGGCAGGTTACAAGAGACCCAGTACTTC
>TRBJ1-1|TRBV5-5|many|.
CASTVHGRTEAFF
TGTGCCAGCACTGTCCACGGGCGCACTGAAGCTTTCTTT
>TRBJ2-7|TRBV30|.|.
CAWTHGGPYEQYF
TGTGCCTGGACCCACGGAGGGCCCTACGAGCAGTACTTC
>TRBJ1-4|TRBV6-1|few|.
CASSEKVYGWASVEKLFF
TGTGCCAGCAGTGAAAAAGTTTATGGGTGGGCGTCGGTGGAAAAACTGTTTTTT
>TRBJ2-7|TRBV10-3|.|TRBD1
CAISDGQGVDEQYF
TGTGCCATCAGTGACGGGCAGGGGGTAGACGAGCAGTACTTC
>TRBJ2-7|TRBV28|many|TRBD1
CASSSLIRGRDSYEQYF
TGTGCCAGCAGTTCCTTAATCAGGGGGCGAGACTCCTACGAGCAGTACTTC
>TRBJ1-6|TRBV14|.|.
CASSLIRASPLHF
TGTGCCAGCAGCTTAATCAGGGCCTCACCCCTCCACTTT
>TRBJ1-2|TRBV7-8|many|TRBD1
CASSLDRGPGYTF
TGTGCCAGCAGCTTGGACAGGGGGCCTGGCTACACCTTC
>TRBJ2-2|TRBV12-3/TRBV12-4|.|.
CASSTAGELFF
TGTGCCAGCAGTACAGCCGGGGAGCTGTTTTTT
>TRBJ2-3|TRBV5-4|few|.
CASSLLSAGSFARPTDTQYF
TGTGCCAGCAGCTTGCTATCTGCCGGATCCTTCGCACGGCCCACAGATACGCAGTATTTT
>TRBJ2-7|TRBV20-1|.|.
CSARDLAARYEQYF
TGCAGTGCTAGAGATTTGGCGGCCCGCTACGAGCAGTACTTC
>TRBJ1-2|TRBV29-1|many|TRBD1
CSVGGGQWEYYGYTF
TGCAGCGTTGGAGGGGGACAGTGGGAATACTATGGCTACACCTTC
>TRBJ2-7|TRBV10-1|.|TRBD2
CAISLSAGGIYEQYF
TGTGCCATCAGTCTCTCAGCGGGAGGGATCTACGAGCAGTACTTC
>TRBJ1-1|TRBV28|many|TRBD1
CASSFGQGEAFF
TGTGCCAGCAGTTTCGGACAGGGGGAAGCTTTCTTT
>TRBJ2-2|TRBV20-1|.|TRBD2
CSARAGRAGELFF
TGCAGTGCTAGGGCCGGGAGGGCCGGGGAGCTGTTTTTT
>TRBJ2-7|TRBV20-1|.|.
CSARKVGMYEQYF
TGCAGTGCTAGGAAGGTGGGGATGTACGAGCAGTACTTC
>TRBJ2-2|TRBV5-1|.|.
CASSFRDSNTGELFF
TGCGCCAGCAGCTTCCGGGACTCGAACACCGGGGAGCTGTTTTTT
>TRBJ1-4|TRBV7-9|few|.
CASSPQVVNEKLFF
TGTGCCAGCAGTCCCCAGGTGGTTAATGAAAAACTGTTTTTT
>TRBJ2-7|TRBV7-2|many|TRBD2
CASSLGSGPAEQYF
TGTGCCAGCAGCTTGGGTAGCGGGCCTGCCGAGCAGTACTTC
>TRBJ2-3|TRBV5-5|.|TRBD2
CASDTSMREPDTQYF
TGTGCCAGCGACACCTCGATGCGGGAGCCAGATACGCAGTATTTT
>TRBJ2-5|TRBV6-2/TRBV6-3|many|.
CASSYEGPPETQYF
TGTGCCAGCAGTTACGAAGGCCCACCAGAGACCCAGTACTTC